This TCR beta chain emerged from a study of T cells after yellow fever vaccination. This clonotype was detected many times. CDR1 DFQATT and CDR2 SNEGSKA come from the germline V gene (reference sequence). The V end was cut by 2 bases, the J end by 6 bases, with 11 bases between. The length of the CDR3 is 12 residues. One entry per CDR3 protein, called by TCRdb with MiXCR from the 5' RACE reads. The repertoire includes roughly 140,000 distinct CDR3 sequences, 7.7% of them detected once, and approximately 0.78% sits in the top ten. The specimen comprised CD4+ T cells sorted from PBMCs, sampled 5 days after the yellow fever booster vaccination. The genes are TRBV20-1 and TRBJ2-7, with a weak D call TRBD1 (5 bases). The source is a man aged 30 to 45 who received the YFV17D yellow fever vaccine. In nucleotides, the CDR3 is TGCAGTGCTAGAAGGGGTGGTACCGAGCAGTACTTC. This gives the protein CSARRGGTEQYF.